The entry below describes one TCR beta chain. As yet, its antigen is unknown. TCRdb processed the 5' RACE reads anew with MiXCR; each CDR3 protein has one entry. Of almost 250,000 distinct CDR3 sequences listed, approximately 15% were seen once; the top ten hold 2% to 2.5%. This entry comes from a study of T-cell memory formation after mild COVID-19. Study summary: TCR clusters were mostly donor specific. Study observations and caveats: A second wave expanding day 15 to 37 was CD4+-biased; contracting clones were balanced. Confirmation of SARS-CoV-2 specificity was lacking for second-wave clones peaking day 37.

The clonotype comes from an adult woman who had mild COVID-19 (a few samples of this study predate the infection). Cell type and time point are not known. Input material: PBMCs or a T cell subset sorted from them (not recorded which).

CDR3 nucleotides: TGTGCCAGCAGCCGGGACCATGGGGAAGCTTTCTTT. Translated: CASSRDHGEAFF. This chain joins TRBV5-4 and TRBJ1-1; tentatively, D is TRBD1 (5 bases). Germline CDR1 reads SGHNT; CDR2 reads YYREEE (reference sequence). V was clipped by 4 bases and J by 8 bases, with 12 bases between them. CDR3 length equals 12 residues. Looking up the rest from reference TRBV5-4 and TRBJ1-1 gives the full variable domain: ETGVTQSPTHLIKTRGQQVTLRCSSQSGHNTVSWYQQALGQGPQFIFQYYREEENGRGNFPPRFSGLQFPNYSSELNVNALELDDSALYLCASSRDHGEAFFGQGTRLTVV.